The rows below give T cell receptor beta chains drawn from one sample of a study of post-analysis software for immune sequencing data. A single record per CDR3 protein comes from TCRdb applying MiXCR to the PCR reads. The top ten clones hold more than 1.5% of a sample with roughly 600,000 distinct CDR3 sequences, around 40% of them seen once. The material sequenced was blood. The receptors come from a girl aged 10-17 years with multiple sclerosis. CDR3s include the opening cysteine and the closing phenylalanine or tryptophan.

cdr3_length: 16
v_call: TRBV5-1
cdr3_aa: CASSPGTSGSIDTQYF

cdr3_length: 15
v_call: TRBV12-3/TRBV12-4
cdr3_aa: CASMSRVISTDTQYF

cdr3_length: 16
v_call: TRBV7-2
cdr3_aa: CASSTIGTGSTDTQYF

cdr3_length: 13
v_call: TRBV25-1
cdr3_aa: CASSDTIQETQYF

cdr3_length: 13
v_call: TRBV20-1
cdr3_aa: CSASLVPTDTQYF

cdr3_length: 14
v_call: TRBV12-3/TRBV12-4
cdr3_aa: CASSQTSGPYEQYF

cdr3_length: 13
v_call: TRBV20-1
cdr3_aa: CSGRGGASTEAFF

cdr3_length: 14
v_call: TRBV10-3
cdr3_aa: CAIRDTGPTDTQYF

cdr3_length: 15
v_call: TRBV4-1
cdr3_aa: CASSPSITANYGYTF

cdr3_length: 13
v_call: TRBV20-1
cdr3_aa: CSSTGAWGNEQFF

cdr3_length: 13
v_call: TRBV7-2
cdr3_aa: CASTTTTNEKLFF

cdr3_length: 18
v_call: TRBV4-2
cdr3_aa: CASSQDAVGYSGANVLTF

cdr3_length: 14
v_call: TRBV24-1
cdr3_aa: CATSFTGTNEKLFF

cdr3_length: 17
v_call: TRBV12-3/TRBV12-4
cdr3_aa: CASSLEYWSSSGNTIYF

cdr3_length: 15
v_call: TRBV5-1
cdr3_aa: CASSAGVMVNEKLFF

cdr3_length: 15
v_call: TRBV9
cdr3_aa: CASSVGRGGRYEQYF

cdr3_length: 14
v_call: TRBV7-9
cdr3_aa: CASSSSGEGQPQHF

cdr3_length: 14
v_call: TRBV4-1
cdr3_aa: CASSQTGATYEQYF

cdr3_length: 13
v_call: TRBV12-3/TRBV12-4
cdr3_aa: CASSFWGQETQYF

cdr3_length: 12
v_call: TRBV7-2
cdr3_aa: CASRRDISGYTF

cdr3_length: 15
v_call: TRBV10-3
cdr3_aa: CAISDIAGEKNEQFF

cdr3_length: 14
v_call: TRBV27
cdr3_aa: CASRPGVRGYEQYF

cdr3_length: 14
v_call: TRBV7-9
cdr3_aa: CASSQGLPPDEQYF

cdr3_length: 16
v_call: TRBV27
cdr3_aa: CASSLKARALCGEQFF

cdr3_length: 14
v_call: TRBV9
cdr3_aa: CVGSPGQGQGGYTF

cdr3_length: 14
v_call: TRBV29-1
cdr3_aa: CSVEGTGRNYGYTF

cdr3_length: 18
v_call: TRBV2
cdr3_aa: CARTKRRKGEGSYNEQFF

cdr3_length: 13
v_call: TRBV20-1
cdr3_aa: CSVGTGGGYEQYF

cdr3_length: 16
v_call: TRBV24-1
cdr3_aa: CATSDLEAGYTDTQYF

cdr3_length: 14
v_call: TRBV28
cdr3_aa: CASSVQGAPSPLHF

cdr3_length: 16
v_call: TRBV11-2
cdr3_aa: CASSTRDGLIKTEAFF

cdr3_length: 16
v_call: TRBV25-1
cdr3_aa: CASSRQGTGRAREQFF

cdr3_length: 14
v_call: TRBV2
cdr3_aa: CASSESGTEYEQYF

cdr3_length: 16
v_call: TRBV11-3
cdr3_aa: CASSWVAGGHQETQYF

cdr3_length: 14
v_call: TRBV12-3/TRBV12-4
cdr3_aa: CASRRSGRSYEQYF

cdr3_length: 13
v_call: TRBV30
cdr3_aa: CAWHLPGGYEQYF

cdr3_length: 12
v_call: TRBV29-1
cdr3_aa: CSVWTGTETQYF

cdr3_length: 15
v_call: TRBV5-1
cdr3_aa: CASSAGGQGIDGYTF

cdr3_length: 12
v_call: TRBV29-1
cdr3_aa: CSVVGLYNEQFF

cdr3_length: 14
v_call: TRBV4-1
cdr3_aa: CASSQDDLADTQYF